The 22 T cell receptor beta chains given below trace back to one sample, sequenced in a study of shared clonotypes between healthy human individuals. The table came from immunoSEQ multiplex PCR; TCRdb's copy has only in-frame clones and leaves some out. The sample lists 400,000 to 500,000 clones; about 82% were seen once. Sequencing was done on a sample of PBMCs. Every receptor here comes from a woman in her 40s in good health. Some clones in this sample may be carry-over from other donors' samples.

The chain links TRBV30 to TRBJ2-5; D possibly corresponds to TRBD2 (7 bases). The DNA end is more similar to TRBJ2-7, so the J call may be wrong. In germline, CDR1 is GTSNPN, CDR2 SVGIG (reference sequence). The CDR3 consists of 16 residues. The CDR3 DNA follows: TGTGCCTGGAGGGGGGCAGGGAGGGGATCGGGCTACGAGCAGTACTTC. Translated: CAWRGAGRGSGYEQYF.

The chain has TRBV5-1 and TRBJ2-5, with D uncertain. The V end was cut by 0 bases, the J end by 3 bases, with 9 bases between. The CDR3 consists of 14 residues. Germline V lookup: CDR1 SGHRS, CDR2 YFSETQ. The CDR3 reads CASSLGARKETQYF. The CDR3 DNA follows: TGCGCCAGCAGCTTGGGTGCGAGGAAAGAGACCCAGTACTTC.

This chain links TRBV29-1 with TRBJ2-5; 8 nucleotides match TRBD2. Trimming at V came to 7 bases and at J to 11 bases, leaving 12 bases not matched to a gene. CDR3 length: 12 residues. Germline CDR1 is SQVTM and CDR2 is ANQGSEA. The CDR3 sequence is CSGTTTASGQYF. CDR3 DNA: TGCAGCGGCACCACAACTGCTAGCGGGCAGTACTTC.

CDR3: CASSLGRQTYEQYF. The CDR3 DNA reads TGTGCCAGCAGCTTAGGTCGACAAACCTACGAGCAGTACTTC. The J gene is TRBJ2-7, the V gene TRBV7-6; D remains unclear. Germline CDR1 SGHVS, CDR2 FNYEAQ. With 1 base removed from V and 2 bases from J, the gap between germline ends came to 9 bases. This CDR3 region has 14 residues. The full variable domain, with the rest looked up from reference TRBV7-6 and TRBJ2-7, is GAGVSQSPRYKVTKRGQDVALRCDPISGHVSLYWYRQALGQGPEFLTYFNYEAQQDKSGLPNDRFSAERPEGSISTLTIQRTEQRDSAMYRCASSLGRQTYEQYFGPGTRLTVT.

The genes are TRBV19 and TRBJ2-5, with TRBD2 as a possible D gene (6 bases). V lost 4 bases and J lost 5, with 20 bases in between. The CDR3 length is 16 residues. The germline gives CDR1 LNHDA, CDR2 SQIVND (reference sequence). CDR3: CASSTPGPGGTETQYF. For the CDR3, the DNA is TGTGCCAGTAGTACCCCGGGTCCTGGAGGGACGGAGACCCAGTACTTC.

The chain links TRBV27 to TRBJ2-5; D not certain. The CDR3 is made up of 11 amino acids. From germline, CDR1 is MNHEY and CDR2 SMNVEV (reference sequence). Deletions cut 6 bases from V and 6 bases from J, with 8 bases between. The CDR3 bases are TGTGCCAGCAGCCCCCCCCAGACCCAGTACTTC. Translation: CASSPPQTQYF.

The rearrangement uses TRBV7-2 and TRBJ1-4, with 9 bases identical to TRBD1. There are 15 residues in the CDR3. The germline V gene has CDR1 SGHTA and CDR2 FQGNSA. V was clipped by 5 bases and J by 7 bases; unmatched bases: 8. The DNA of the CDR3 is TGTGCCAGCAGCCTTATGGGACAGGGCCGTGAAAAACTGTTTTTT. This codes for CASSLMGQGREKLFF.

The chain is built from TRBV19 and TRBJ2-3; 8 nucleotides match TRBD2. Germline values: CDR1 LNHDA, CDR2 SQIVND (reference sequence). The CDR3 consists of 16 residues. J lost 3 bases, V lost 1 base, and 6 bases had no gene match. CDR3 DNA: TGTGCCAGTAGTATAGGTGCGGGAGGTTCGACAGATACGCAGTATTTT. This gives the protein CASSIGAGGSTDTQYF.

The chain uses TRBV7-2 and TRBJ2-1; 7 nucleotides agree with TRBD1. J was trimmed by 5 bases and V by 1 base; bases with no gene match: 5. CDR3 length: 15 amino acids. CDR1 and CDR2 (germline): SGHTA, FQGNSA. The CDR3 DNA is TGTGCCAGCAGCTTAGTTAGGGGGCCAAACAATGAGCAGTTCTTC. Translation: CASSLVRGPNNEQFF.

The rearrangement links TRBV18 to TRBJ1-1; D gene unclear. V lost 6 bases, J lost 3 bases, and 11 bases lay in between. The CDR3 is made up of 13 amino acids. Germline values: CDR1 KGHSH, CDR2 LQKENI. The CDR3 nucleotides read TGTGCCAGCTCCCCTAACGGGGACACTGAAGCTTTCTTT. This sequence encodes CASSPNGDTEAFF.

The rearrangement links TRBV10-3 to TRBJ2-3; 7 bases are a match to TRBD2. The CDR3 runs to 14 residues. The trim removed 7 bases at V and 4 bases at J, leaving 8 bases unmatched. Per the germline V gene, CDR1 is ENHRY and CDR2 is SYGVKD. The CDR3 coding sequence is TGTGCCATCAAGAGAGGGAGGGGCCCAGATACGCAGTATTTT. Protein product: CAIKRGRGPDTQYF.

In the case of this clone: Other DNA sequences in the same sample also yield this CDR3. The chain's CDR3 is CATSRARFLGPDYEQYF. The CDR3 DNA follows: TGTGCCACCAGCAGAGCTCGCTTCCTAGGACCCGACTACGAGCAGTACTTC. This rearrangement joins TRBV15 to TRBJ2-7; D ambiguous. The V gene lost 1 base and the J gene lost 3 bases, with 19 bases spanning the gap. CDR1 LNHNV and CDR2 YYDKDF come from the germline V gene (reference sequence). The CDR3 contains 17 residues.

This clone was detected once. The J gene is TRBJ1-2, the V gene TRBV30; 7 bases are a match to TRBD1. The CDR3 is 16 residues long. Germline V gene data show CDR1 as GTSNPN and CDR2 as SVGIG (reference sequence). V was clipped by 3 bases and J by 3 bases; unmatched bases: 13. CDR3 DNA: TGTGCCTGGAGGGAAAAACAGGGGAGGGGGCACTATGGCTACACCTTC. Translated, it gives CAWREKQGRGHYGYTF.

Comments on this clone: This sample includes further DNA sequences coding for the same CDR3. The CDR3 DNA follows: TGCAGCGTTGACCGGGATAACACCGGGGAGCTGTTTTTT. Translating it yields CSVDRDNTGELFF. V and J are TRBV29-1 and TRBJ2-2; possibly TRBD2 for D (5 bases). Germline assignment: CDR1 SQVTM and CDR2 ANQGSEA. The CDR3 runs to 13 residues. Trimming shortened V by 3 bases and J by 2 bases, and 7 bases separated the two germline ends.

The J gene is TRBJ1-2, the V gene TRBV28; D remains unclear. Germline V gives CDR1 MDHEN, CDR2 SYDVKM. Trimming removed 6 bases from V and 4 bases from J, with 15 bases in between. This CDR3 is built from 14 residues. CDR3 bases: TGTGCCAGCAGCCTGGACCGTTCCCGCTATGGCTACACCTTC. Its protein product is CASSLDRSRYGYTF.

This clone has just a few counts. CDR3 sequence: CASSLSGSVLQETQYF. In DNA form, the CDR3 reads TGTGCCAGCAGCTTGTCGGGGTCGGTCCTTCAAGAGACCCAGTACTTC. V gene TRBV5-5 combines with J gene TRBJ2-5; tentatively, D is TRBD2 (5 bases). CDR3 length equals 16 residues. The V end was cut by 1 base, the J end by 2 bases, with 15 bases between. The germline gives CDR1 SGHKS, CDR2 YYEKEE (reference sequence).

About this clone: This CDR3 is also generated by other DNA sequences in the sample. CDR3 residues: CASSPSSSTDTQYF. CDR3 nucleotides: TGTGCCAGCTCACCATCTTCTAGCACAGATACGCAGTATTTT. The chain couples TRBV18 to TRBJ2-3; no reliable D call. CDR1 and CDR2 from the germline V gene are KGHSH and LQKENI. The CDR3 has 14 amino acids. V was shortened by 2 bases and J by 0 bases, with 6 bases between the two germline ends.

Points on this clone: A much more abundant neighbour one base away suggests this may be a read error. The chain carries TRBV2 and TRBJ2-1; D ambiguous. The germline V gene encodes CDR1 SNHLY and CDR2 FYNNEI. V lost 4 bases to trimming and J lost 12 bases, with 22 bases between them. The CDR3 loop spans 15 amino acids. This chain's CDR3 is CASSVGRAQVHGQFF. In nucleotides, the CDR3 is TGTGCCAGCAGTGTTGGACGAGCTCAGGTGCATGGGCAGTTCTTC.

This clone appeared once. The rearrangement joins TRBV7-9 to TRBJ2-7, with 9 nucleotides matching TRBD2. The CDR3 sequence is 15 residues long. V was clipped by 3 bases and J by 3 bases; unmatched bases: 6. Germline CDR1 SEHNR, CDR2 FQNEAQ (reference sequence). CDR3 sequence (DNA): TGTGCCAGCAGCTTCGCCAGCGGGAGGAACTACGAGCAGTACTTC. It translates to CASSFASGRNYEQYF.

This clone was seen more than once but under ten times. At the DNA level, this CDR3 is encoded by other sequences in the same sample as well. This chain links TRBV4-1 with TRBJ2-2; 13 nucleotides line up with TRBD2. Trimming removed 1 base from V and 4 bases from J; junction bases left unmatched: 6. Germline V CDR1 and CDR2: MGHRA, YSYEKL. The CDR3 is 18 amino acids. CDR3 in amino acids: CASSQGGLAGVGTGELFF. The DNA of the CDR3 is TGCGCCAGCAGCCAAGGAGGACTAGCGGGAGTCGGCACCGGGGAGCTGTTTTTT.

Turning to this clone: This CDR3 is also generated by other DNA sequences in the sample. The CDR3 protein is CAISDGETQYF. In DNA, the CDR3 is TGTGCCATCAGTGACGGAGAGACCCAGTACTTC. V gene TRBV10-3 combines with J gene TRBJ2-5; no clear D gene. Germline CDR1 is ENHRY and CDR2 is SYGVKD. This CDR3 comprises 11 residues. Trimming took 3 bases from V and 4 from J, leaving 3 bases between them.

This clone was seen a few times. The rearrangement uses TRBV6-1 and TRBJ2-1, with 13 bases that match TRBD2. This CDR3 spans 20 amino acids. Germline trimming cut 2 bases from V and 0 bases from J; bases unmatched to any gene: 10. Germline V lookup: CDR1 MNHNS, CDR2 SASEGT. Here the CDR3 DNA reads TGTGCCAGCAGTGAATGGGGGACTAGCGGGATGATGAGCTCCTACAATGAGCAGTTCTTC. As protein: CASSEWGTSGMMSSYNEQFF.